This T cell receptor (beta chain) appears in the sequencing data of a study of immune cell composition in non-small cell lung cancer. The germline V gene has CDR1 SGHVS and CDR2 FNYEAQ. This CDR3 has 17 amino acids. V was trimmed by 3 bases and J by 2 bases, leaving 18 bases between them. Normal lung sampling was at least 3 cm from the tumour, as distant as possible. Only in-frame clones appear in the TCRdb table, and some are missing; sequencing was by immunoSEQ multiplex PCR. The sample records thousands of clones, under 90% being singletons. In the case of this clone: Its antigen remains unknown.

Study-level findings and limits: It was not proven that tumour-reactive clones equal dominant tumour-associated clones.

Sample: non-adjacent lung tissue. The chain employs TRBV7-6 and TRBJ2-3; D may be TRBD1 (5 bases). This receptor was identified in a human donor with non-small cell lung cancer. CDR3 DNA sequence: TGTGCCAGCAGCTTCTTCGGGCAGGGAATTTCCACAGATACGCAGTATTTT. Its translation: CASSFFGQGISTDTQYF.